The rows below give T cell receptor beta chains drawn from one sample of a study of blood T cell repertoires in COVID-19. The data were produced by immunoSEQ multiplex PCR, yet TCRdb's version contains in-frame clones alone and is incomplete. The sample has around 450,000 clones, 87% seen once; the top ten hold roughly 2%. Sequencing was carried out using PBMCs or T cells enriched from blood (not recorded which). Receptors originate from a woman aged 18-35 years with acute COVID-19. The conserved cysteine and the conserved F or W are not part of the CDR3 here.

J gene,V gene,CDR3 protein
TRBJ2-1,TRBV5-5,ASSFLGGRANNEQF
TRBJ2-7,TRBV7-2,ASNKGQGVSEQY
TRBJ2-7,TRBV5-1,ASSLTGTYEQY
TRBJ1-2,TRBV7-9,ASSLTGVWGGYT
TRBJ1-2,TRBV24-1,ATSDLTDGQGSIDGYT
TRBJ1-2,TRBV7-2,ASSLAPMTGVDGYT
TRBJ2-5,TRBV2,ASMGTRRETQY
TRBJ2-2,TRBV19,ASSIFNRHGELF
TRBJ1-3,TRBV7-8,ASSLRQSRTSGNTIY
TRBJ2-2,TRBV5-6,ASSLEAGAYTGELF
TRBJ2-3,TRBV30,AWSVAVLAGGIDTQY
TRBJ1-5,TRBV9,ASSVGDRAAQH
TRBJ1-5,TRBV2,ASSEAPTGNQPQH
TRBJ2-7,TRBV19,ASSIRGLAVRNEQY
TRBJ2-2,TRBV4-3,ASSQPPGLDLNTGELF
TRBJ2-5,TRBV9,ASGGVRTQY
TRBJ2-5,TRBV29-1,SVGSGGKFQETQY
TRBJ2-3,TRBV9,ASSPGGGAGGTDTQY
TRBJ1-1,TRBV5-1,ASSFSGSKNTEAF
TRBJ2-1,TRBV7-3,ASSRDREGEQF
TRBJ2-7,TRBV30,AWSVTGLEQY
TRBJ1-3,TRBV6-2/TRBV6-3,ASSPTGPGNTIY
TRBJ1-2,TRBV7-3,ASSINGGQGSYT